The present entry profiles one TCR beta chain with its context. What it binds is not known. This entry comes from a study of cytomegalovirus exposure and HLA in healthy donors. Study-level points and caveats: Testing in vitro showed a few CMV-associated chains specific for CMV antigens. Per published reports, the classifier diagnosed cytomegalovirus status with high specificity and sensitivity. 150 to 200 TCR beta chains were listed as cytomegalovirus-associated.

V lost 4 bases to trimming and J lost 0 bases, with 11 bases between them. The CDR3 extends over 15 amino acids. CDR1 and CDR2 from the germline V gene are SGHRS and YFSETQ. Measured with immunoSEQ multiplex PCR; TCRdb has only the in-frame clones, and not every one. Among some 150,000 clones, 70% to 90% were seen once, and the ten largest hold about 3%. This TCR derives from a man aged 18 to 29 in good health and CMV-seronegative. The sequencing sample was made of PBMCs. The V call is TRBV5-1, the J call TRBJ1-3; D not certain. Here the CDR3 DNA reads TGCGCCAGCAGCCCGGACGGGAACTCTGGAAACACCATATATTTT. It codes for CASSPDGNSGNTIYF.